Below are 4 T cell receptor beta chains sequenced from a single sample in a study of regulatory T cells in long-lasting Graves disease (dated by TCRdb to 2020 to 2022). The time point label, as the study defines it: persistent/refractory GD, antithyroid drugs over 5 years with positive TRAb. For both TCR sequencing and RNA sequencing, RNA was extracted from PBMCs in TRIzol. The receptor library was made with multiplex PCR. The instrument was an Illumina HiSeq 4000. CDR3 regions were amplified by Arm-PCR with iRepertoire HTBI primers to construct TCR beta libraries. Using fastp at Q25 and MiXCR, TCRdb reprocessed the public reads and kept productive beta chains. Rows are combined by CDR3 protein, so each entry shows the most common genes and DNA. The sample data list about 470,000 distinct CDR3 sequences, and around 21% of these were observed just once. The top ten hold about 8.3% of the sample. Sequences were derived from peripheral blood mononuclear cells (PBMCs), sampled when the disease was refractory, from a patient treated with antithyroid drugs. Receptors were obtained from a female donor with Graves disease.

This clonotype appeared a few times. This rearrangement joins TRBV6-2 or TRBV6-3 to TRBJ1-5; D is ambiguous. The V gene's germline CDR1 is MNHEY and CDR2 SVGEGT. This CDR3 has 15 amino acids. V was pared by 5 bases and J by 0 bases, with 11 bases between. CDR3 region: CASSGTPYSNQPQHF. The CDR3 nucleotides are TGTGCCAGCAGTGGAACACCTTATAGCAATCAGCCCCAGCATTTT.

V and J are TRBV7-2 and TRBJ2-7; D unresolved. There are 13 residues in the CDR3. Germline V CDR1 and CDR2: SGHTA, FQGNSA. Trimming removed 6 bases from V and 0 bases from J, with 9 bases in between. The CDR3 protein is CASRAVLSYEQYF. Written as DNA, the CDR3 is TGTGCCAGCAGAGCCGTACTCTCCTACGAGCAGTACTTC.

Comments on this clonotype: Mismatch with germline at one junction end may stem from a read error. CDR3 residues: CARSFSGTDLVTQYF. Written as DNA, the CDR3 is TGTGCCCGCAGTTTTTCCGGGACTGACTTAGTGACTCAGTACTTC. This chain uses TRBV6-5 with TRBJ2-5; D might be TRBD2 (6 bases). The germline V gene has CDR1 MNHEY and CDR2 SVGAGI. The CDR3 is made up of 15 amino acids.

This clonotype was detected only a few times. This chain connects TRBV5-1 to TRBJ2-7, with 10 bases matching TRBD2. This CDR3 spans 16 amino acids. Trimming cost V 6 bases and J 6 bases; bases outside gene matches: 15. Germline V gene lookup returns CDR1 SGHRS and CDR2 YFSETQ. CDR3 in amino acids: CASTLKSSGRMSEQYF. In DNA, the CDR3 is TGCGCCAGCACCTTAAAATCTAGCGGGAGAATGTCCGAGCAGTACTTC.